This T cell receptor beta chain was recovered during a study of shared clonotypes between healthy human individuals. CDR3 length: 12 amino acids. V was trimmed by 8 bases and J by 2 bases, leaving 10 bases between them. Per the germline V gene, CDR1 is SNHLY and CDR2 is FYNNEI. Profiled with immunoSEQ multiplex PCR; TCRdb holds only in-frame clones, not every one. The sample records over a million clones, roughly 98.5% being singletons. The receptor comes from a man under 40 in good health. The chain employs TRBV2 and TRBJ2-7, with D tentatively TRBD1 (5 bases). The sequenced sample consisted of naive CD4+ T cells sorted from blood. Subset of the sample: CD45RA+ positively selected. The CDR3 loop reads CASGAKAYEQYF. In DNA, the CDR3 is TGTGCCAGCGGGGCCAAGGCCTACGAGCAGTACTTC.